Shown below are 24 T cell receptor beta chains from a single sample sequenced in a study of control samples from healthy donors and cancer patients. TCRdb's table, derived via immunoSEQ multiplex PCR, lists solely in-frame clones and lacks some. The repertoire holds roughly 120,000 clones, with approximately 90% as singletons. What was sequenced was blood. These TCRs come from an older woman in good health.

This clone was recorded once. V and J are TRBV28 and TRBJ1-3; D is unclear. Trimming took off 10 bases at V and 4 bases at J, with 20 bases between the two ends. CDR1 is MDHEN, CDR2 SYDVKM, per germline. The CDR3 runs 15 residues. The CDR3 coding sequence is TGTGCCACCACTACCGACACCTCACGCGGAAACACCATATATTTT. Protein sequence: CATTTDTSRGNTIYF.

The chain recombines TRBV11-2 with TRBJ2-7; 10 bases agree with TRBD1. After removal of 4 bases from V and 4 bases from J, the junction contained 10 bases not matched to a gene. This CDR3 contains 16 residues. Germline CDR1 is SGHAT and CDR2 is FQNNGV. CDR3: CASSSTGQGRSYEQYF. DNA of the CDR3: TGTGCCAGCAGCTCCACGGGACAGGGGCGATCTTACGAGCAGTACTTC. Based on the CDR3 plus reference TRBV11-2 and TRBJ2-7, the full variable domain is EAGVAQSPRYKIIEKRQSVAFWCNPISGHATLYWYQQILGQGPKLLIQFQNNGVVDDSQLPKDRFSAERLKGVDSTLKIQPAKLEDSAVYLCASSSTGQGRSYEQYFGPGTRLTVT.

This clone was recorded once. This chain joins TRBV6-5 and TRBJ2-3; D is uncertain. Trimming shortened V by 8 bases and J by 7 bases, and 13 bases separated the two germline ends. CDR1 is MNHEY and CDR2 is SVGAGI in the germline V gene. The CDR3 is 12 residues long. The CDR3 region is CASGPMAYTQYF. The CDR3 DNA reads TGTGCCAGCGGCCCGATGGCCTATACGCAGTATTTT.

The chain has TRBV5-1 and TRBJ1-1; tentatively, D is TRBD1 (5 bases). Germline lookup yields CDR1 SGHRS and CDR2 YFSETQ. The germline V and J ends were trimmed by 1 base and 2 bases, with 18 bases remaining between them. This CDR3 spans 17 amino acids. The CDR3, as DNA: TGCGCCAGCAGCTTGTGGGTTGGGCAGGGATCTAACACTGAAGCTTTCTTT. Protein sequence: CASSLWVGQGSNTEAFF. Together with reference TRBV5-1 and TRBJ1-1, the CDR3 gives the full variable domain: KAGVTQTPRYLIKTRGQQVTLSCSPISGHRSVSWYQQTPGQGLQFLFEYFSETQRNKGNFPGRFSGRQFSNSRSEMNVSTLELGDSALYLCASSLWVGQGSNTEAFFGQGTRLTVV.

This clone was detected a few times. V usage is TRBV6-6 and J usage is TRBJ2-5, with no clear D. The germline V gene has CDR1 MNHNY and CDR2 SVGAGI (reference sequence). Between the trimmed V and J ends, which lost 5 bases and 4 bases, there was a span of 14 bases. The CDR3 totals 14 residues. DNA of the CDR3: TGTGCCAGCAGTCTGGGATTGGAGCGAGAGACCCAGTACTTC. Encoded protein: CASSLGLERETQYF.

This chain connects TRBV4-3 to TRBJ1-5, with D hard to call. CDR3 length: 15 residues. From germline, CDR1 is LGHNA and CDR2 YSLEER. V lost 3 bases and J 6 bases, leaving 15 bases between the germline ends. The CDR3 loop is CASSQSRELGQPQHF. In DNA form, the CDR3 reads TGCGCCAGCAGCCAGTCTAGAGAGTTAGGTCAGCCCCAGCATTTT.

The V call is TRBV7-6, the J call TRBJ2-1, with a possible D match to TRBD2 (7 bases). The V gene's germline CDR1 is SGHVS and CDR2 FNYEAQ. V was shortened by 4 bases and J by 4 bases, with 23 bases between the two germline ends. This CDR3 region has 18 residues. DNA for the CDR3: TGTGCCAGCAGCTCTGCGGGGAACGGGGGGCCAATTTACAATGAGCAGTTCTTC. Its protein product is CASSSAGNGGPIYNEQFF.

This rearrangement joins TRBV5-1 to TRBJ2-3; D might be TRBD1 or TRBD2, each matching 5 bases. CDR1 and CDR2 (germline): SGHRS, YFSETQ. The length of the CDR3 is 12 residues. Trimming shortened V by 4 bases and J by 5 bases, and 8 bases separated the two germline ends. In DNA form, the CDR3 reads TGCGCCAGCAGCCGGGACGTAGATACGCAGTATTTT. Its translation is CASSRDVDTQYF.

The chain joins TRBV5-1 to TRBJ1-2; the D gene is possibly TRBD1 (5 bases). Per the germline V gene, CDR1 is SGHRS and CDR2 is YFSETQ. The CDR3 covers 14 residues. V was pared by 0 bases and J by 4 bases, with 10 bases between. The chain's CDR3 is CASSLAPGSYGYTF. DNA for the CDR3: TGCGCCAGCAGCTTGGCCCCAGGGAGCTATGGCTACACCTTC.

This sequence joins TRBV11-2 and TRBJ1-2; D might be TRBD1 (5 bases). Germline CDR1 and CDR2: SGHAT and FQNNGV. This CDR3 has 15 amino acids. With 5 bases removed from V and 4 bases from J, the gap between germline ends came to 17 bases. This CDR3 is CASSAAVGTVYGYTF. The CDR3 DNA sequence: TGTGCCAGCAGCGCCGCCGTTGGGACCGTCTATGGCTACACCTTC.

The chain links TRBV9 to TRBJ2-3; D ambiguous. There are 14 residues in the CDR3. V gave up 4 bases and J gave up 1 base, with 10 bases separating them. Germline lookup yields CDR1 SGDLS and CDR2 YYNGEE. CDR3 loop: CASSSGSGTDTQYF. CDR3 coding DNA: TGTGCCAGCAGCTCCGGGTCCGGCACAGATACGCAGTATTTT.

Written as DNA, the CDR3 is TGTGCCAGCAGCCCCCGCCAGGGGGCGGGCACCGGGGAGCTGTTTTTT. Translated, it gives CASSPRQGAGTGELFF. The chain has TRBV7-2 and TRBJ2-2, with 8 bases matching TRBD1. CDR3 length: 16 amino acids. J gave up 4 bases and V 5 bases, and 9 bases lay outside the gene matches. Germline CDR1 and CDR2: SGHTA and FQGNSA.

The gene calls are TRBV7-3 and TRBJ2-3; no clear D. V lost 5 bases, J lost 4 bases, and 7 bases lay in between. The CDR3 is 12 amino acids. Looked up from germline, CDR1 is SGHTA and CDR2 is FQGTGA. The CDR3: CASSAQADTQYF. DNA of the CDR3: TGTGCCAGCAGCGCGCAAGCAGATACGCAGTATTTT.

The rearrangement joins TRBV24-1 to TRBJ2-1; 16 nucleotides agree with TRBD2. Germline V gives CDR1 KGHDR, CDR2 SFDVKD. This CDR3 is built from 16 residues. V was pared by 2 bases and J by 7 bases, with 1 base of the junction left unmatched. The CDR3 DNA reads TGTGCCACCAGTGATTGGGGACTAGCGGGGGGGAATGAGCAGTTCTTC. This encodes CATSDWGLAGGNEQFF.

The chain links TRBV6-5 to TRBJ2-7; 9 positions match TRBD2. The J segment lost 5 bases and the V segment lost 6 bases, leaving 11 bases of the junction unmatched. The CDR3 spans 15 residues. Germline CDR1 and CDR2: MNHEY and SVGAGI. The CDR3 DNA reads TGTGCCAGCAGGGGTCTGCGGGGGGGCACGAACGAGCAGTACTTC. Translating it yields CASRGLRGGTNEQYF.

This clone was counted once. The chain has TRBV7-2 and TRBJ1-2; 10 bases map to TRBD1. This CDR3 comprises 17 residues. Germline V gene data show CDR1 as SGHTA and CDR2 as FQGNSA. Trimming removed 1 base from V and 0 bases from J; junction bases left unmatched: 5. The CDR3 loop reads CASSLGTGGIPNYGYTF. In DNA form, the CDR3 reads TGTGCCAGCAGCTTAGGGACAGGGGGAATACCTAACTATGGCTACACCTTC. The whole variable domain, filled in from reference TRBV7-2 and TRBJ1-2, reads GAGVSQSPSNKVTEKGKDVELRCDPISGHTALYWYRQSLGQGLEFLIYFQGNSAPDKSGLPSDRFSAERTGGSVSTLTIQRTQQEDSAVYLCASSLGTGGIPNYGYTFGSGTRLTVV.

The genes are TRBV29-1 and TRBJ1-2; the D gene is possibly TRBD1 (6 bases). This CDR3 comprises 11 residues. Germline lookup yields CDR1 SQVTM and CDR2 ANQGSEA. V was trimmed by 6 bases and J by 8 bases, leaving 13 bases between them. CDR3 sequence (DNA): TGCAGCGTCGAGACAGGCTGGGGCTACACCTTC. Translating it yields CSVETGWGYTF.

The V and J genes are TRBV5-8 and TRBJ1-1; D is unresolved. The CDR3 is 14 residues long. V shed 0 bases and J shed 2 bases, with 8 bases lying between them. CDR1 and CDR2 from the germline V gene are SGHTS and YDEGEE. The CDR3 DNA reads as TGTGCCAGCAGCTTGGTTGGCGGTAACACTGAAGCTTTCTTT. The encoded protein is CASSLVGGNTEAFF.

The rearrangement joins TRBV19 to TRBJ2-7, with 11 bases that match TRBD1. Trimming removed 9 bases from V and 5 bases from J; junction bases left unmatched: 9. The CDR3 contains 14 residues. The germline gives CDR1 LNHDA, CDR2 SQIVND (reference sequence). The CDR3 bases are TGTGCCAGCACCGGGACAGGGGGTGGGAACGAGCAGTACTTC. Its translation: CASTGTGGGNEQYF.

The CDR3 DNA follows: TGTGCCAGCTCTTTAACCTACAATGAGCAGTTCTTC. Translated: CASSLTYNEQFF. J is TRBJ2-1 and V is TRBV12-3 or TRBV12-4, with D unresolved. The CDR3 has 12 residues. V was shortened by 8 bases and J by 2 bases, with 7 bases between the two germline ends.

This chain connects TRBV6-5 to TRBJ1-2; 9 positions agree with TRBD1. Per germline, CDR1 MNHEY and CDR2 SVGAGI. With V trimmed by 6 bases and J by 6 bases, 8 bases remained unmatched. The CDR3 length is 14 residues. CDR3 sequence: CASRPTGGLDGYTF. The CDR3 coding sequence is TGTGCCAGCAGACCGACAGGGGGGCTCGATGGCTACACCTTC.

This chain's CDR3 is CASTRTGADEQFF. DNA for the CDR3: TGTGCCAGCACCCGGACAGGGGCGGATGAGCAGTTCTTC. V and J are TRBV7-3 and TRBJ2-1; TRBD1 aligns across 9 bases. Trimming cost V 7 bases and J 8 bases; bases outside gene matches: 6. This CDR3 region has 13 residues. Germline V gene lookup returns CDR1 SGHTA and CDR2 FQGTGA.

The CDR3 loop is CASTRDRGITEAFF. DNA for the CDR3: TGTGCCAGCACTCGCGATCGGGGGATCACTGAAGCTTTCTTT. The chain uses TRBV6-5 and TRBJ1-1; weak D call: TRBD1 (5 bases). The CDR3 covers 14 residues. CDR1 is MNHEY and CDR2 is SVGAGI in the germline V gene. The germline V and J ends were trimmed by 7 bases and 4 bases, with 16 bases remaining between them.

The rearrangement uses TRBV20-1 and TRBJ1-4; no firm D call. V shed 4 bases and J shed 2 bases, with 8 bases lying between them. The CDR3 totals 13 residues. CDR1 DFQATT and CDR2 SNEGSKA come from the germline V gene (reference sequence). This CDR3 reads CSATDETNEKLFF. The DNA of the CDR3 is TGCAGTGCTACTGACGAGACTAATGAAAAACTGTTTTTT.